These 25 T cell receptor beta chains were all obtained from the same sample, sequenced in a study of T cell responses to AZD1222 COVID-19 vaccine. The method was immunoSEQ multiplex PCR; TCRdb's version includes in-frame clones alone and lacks a portion of them. Of about 130,000 clones in the sample, 93% were seen once. The sample was peripheral blood, taken on day 0 of AZD1222 vaccination. Receptors were obtained from an adult in good health.

The chain links TRBV4-2 to TRBJ1-3; the match to TRBD1 covers 7 bases. There are 15 residues in the CDR3. Germline lookup yields CDR1 LGHNA and CDR2 YNFKEQ. Germline trimming cut 3 bases from V and 3 bases from J; bases unmatched to any gene: 5. The CDR3 DNA reads TGTGCCAGCAGCCACCCCAGGGGGGTTGGAAACACCATATATTTT. Protein product: CASSHPRGVGNTIYF.

This clone was counted a few times. The chain joins TRBV5-5 to TRBJ1-5; D remains ambiguous. Germline V lookup: CDR1 SGHKS, CDR2 YYEKEE (reference sequence). There are 14 residues in the CDR3. Trimming took 0 bases from V and 3 from J, leaving 7 bases between them. CDR3 nucleotides: TGTGCCAGCAGCTTGGACCGAGACAATCAGCCCCAGCATTTT. This gives the protein CASSLDRDNQPQHF.

This clone was observed once. J is TRBJ2-5 and V is TRBV12-3 or TRBV12-4; unclear D gene. This CDR3 spans 13 amino acids. V lost 1 base to trimming and J lost 5 bases, with 8 bases between them. This chain's CDR3 is CASSLVVTETQYF. CDR3 DNA: TGTGCCAGCAGTTTAGTCGTTACGGAGACCCAGTACTTC.

In DNA, the CDR3 is TGTGCCAGCAGATCCGGGACAGGGGGATCCTACGAGCAGTACTTC. It encodes CASRSGTGGSYEQYF. The chain carries TRBV27 and TRBJ2-7; 11 positions match TRBD1. V dropped 6 bases and J dropped 1; count of bases not matched to a gene: 5. The CDR3 runs 15 residues. Germline V gene lookup returns CDR1 MNHEY and CDR2 SMNVEV (reference sequence).

This clone is a singleton in its sample. This chain connects TRBV7-9 to TRBJ1-1; 7 bases agree with TRBD1. Germline lookup yields CDR1 SEHNR and CDR2 FQNEAQ (reference sequence). Unmatched junction bases numbered 1, after V lost 6 bases and J lost 0 bases. CDR3 length equals 13 residues. In DNA form, the CDR3 reads TGTGCCAGCAGGGGACAGCTGAACACTGAAGCTTTCTTT. Translation gives CASRGQLNTEAFF.

The gene calls are TRBV6-1 and TRBJ1-1, with unresolved D. The germline V and J ends were trimmed by 0 bases and 6 bases, with 11 bases remaining between them. CDR1 and CDR2 (germline): MNHNS, SASEGT. The length of the CDR3 is 14 residues. CDR3 region: CASSEARGLAEAFF. CDR3 sequence (DNA): TGTGCCAGCAGTGAAGCTAGAGGGTTAGCTGAAGCTTTCTTT.

The chain employs TRBV3-1 (or the pseudogene TRBV3-2) and TRBJ1-2, with D possibly TRBD1 on 5 matching bases. Germline-derived CDR1 and CDR2 are LGHDT and YNNKEL (reference sequence). The V end was cut by 2 bases, the J end by 6 bases, with 25 bases between. The CDR3 covers 18 residues. CDR3 nucleotide sequence: TGTGCCAGCAGCCAACATCAAGAGAGTTGGGGGGGAAAGGATGGCTACACCTTC. This encodes CASSQHQESWGGKDGYTF.

The chain is built from TRBV12-5 and TRBJ1-4; a possible D gene is TRBD1 (6 bases). V was clipped by 1 base and J by 7 bases, with 13 bases between them. CDR1 is LGHNT, CDR2 FRNRAP, per germline. The CDR3 consists of 15 residues. This CDR3 is CASGLESGGGEKLFF. As DNA, the CDR3 is TGTGCTAGTGGTTTGGAATCCGGGGGCGGTGAAAAACTGTTTTTT.

This chain connects TRBV5-1 to TRBJ2-1, with unresolved D. The CDR3 is made up of 13 amino acids. Looked up from germline, CDR1 is SGHRS and CDR2 is YFSETQ. Trimming shortened V by 0 bases and J by 4 bases, and 5 bases separated the two germline ends. CDR3 loop: CASSLEQYNEQFF. DNA for the CDR3: TGCGCCAGCAGCTTGGAACAGTACAATGAGCAGTTCTTC. The variable domain in full, completed from reference TRBV5-1 and TRBJ2-1, reads KAGVTQTPRYLIKTRGQQVTLSCSPISGHRSVSWYQQTPGQGLQFLFEYFSETQRNKGNFPGRFSGRQFSNSRSEMNVSTLELGDSALYLCASSLEQYNEQFFGPGTRLTVL.

The CDR3 coding sequence is TGTGCCAGCGGCGGCAGGGGGAGTCTCACTGAAGCTTTCTTT. Amino acids: CASGGRGSLTEAFF. V is TRBV3-1 (or the pseudogene TRBV3-2) and J is TRBJ1-1; 7 bases are shared with TRBD1. V gave up 8 bases and J gave up 4 bases; unmatched junction bases: 10. The CDR3 consists of 14 residues. The germline gives CDR1 LGHDT, CDR2 YNNKEL (reference sequence).

This chain's CDR3 is CASSLASRGEKLFF. CDR3 coding DNA: TGCGCCAGCAGCTTGGCAAGCCGTGGGGAAAAACTGTTTTTT. V is TRBV5-1 and J is TRBJ1-4; D is undetermined. This CDR3 is built from 14 residues. Deletions cut 0 bases from V and 8 bases from J, with 11 bases between. The germline CDR1 and CDR2 sequences are SGHRS and YFSETQ.

This clone showed up just once. The chain has TRBV6-5 and TRBJ2-1; 10 bases are shared with TRBD2. Germline assignment: CDR1 MNHEY and CDR2 SVGAGI. Trimming took 4 bases from V and 8 from J; bases not matched to a gene: 8. The CDR3 consists of 15 residues. The CDR3 DNA reads TGTGCCAGCAGTTTGAGCGGGGGGGCCGCGGATGAGCAGTTCTTC. This codes for CASSLSGGAADEQFF.

The CDR3 nucleotides read TGTGCCAGCAGCTTAGGAGTGGGCACTGAAGCTTTCTTT. Translating it yields CASSLGVGTEAFF. V is TRBV7-2 and J is TRBJ1-1; D ambiguous. Germline CDR1 SGHTA, CDR2 FQGNSA. With 1 base removed from V and 4 bases from J, the gap between germline ends came to 7 bases. The CDR3 has 13 residues.

The count of this clone is one. The chain combines TRBV6-2 or TRBV6-3 with TRBJ2-1; TRBD2 matches at 14 bases. The CDR3 has 21 residues. The ends lost 0 bases at V and 0 bases at J; junction bases unmatched: 10. The germline CDR1 and CDR2 sequences are MNHEY and SVGEGT. DNA of the CDR3: TGTGCCAGCAGTTACTCCCCATCGGGACTAGCGGGGGTGGGCTCCTACAATGAGCAGTTCTTC. The encoded protein is CASSYSPSGLAGVGSYNEQFF.

J is TRBJ1-4 and V is TRBV18; 7 positions agree with TRBD1. CDR1 and CDR2 (germline): KGHSH, LQKENI. CDR3 length: 15 amino acids. V dropped 3 bases and J dropped 2; count of bases not matched to a gene: 3. The CDR3 spells CASSPSQGTNEKLFF. CDR3 DNA sequence: TGTGCCAGCTCACCGTCACAGGGGACTAATGAAAAACTGTTTTTT.

V is TRBV25-1 and J is TRBJ1-1; 9 bases are a match to TRBD1. The ends lost 3 bases at V and 11 bases at J; junction bases unmatched: 13. Germline values: CDR1 MGHDK, CDR2 SYGVNS. CDR3 length: 15 residues. CDR3 in amino acids: CASSEDRGRIRDAFF. The CDR3 nucleotides are TGTGCCAGCAGTGAGGACAGGGGACGGATACGGGATGCTTTCTTT.

The genes are TRBV25-1 and TRBJ2-5; D might be TRBD1 or TRBD2, each matching 6 bases. The CDR3 has 15 residues. V gave up 6 bases and J gave up 5 bases, with 19 bases separating them. The germline V gene encodes CDR1 MGHDK and CDR2 SYGVNS. For the CDR3, the DNA is TGTGCCAGCAGGCCACCCCCGGGGGCTTGGGAGACCCAGTACTTC. Translation: CASRPPPGAWETQYF.

The chain couples TRBV2 to TRBJ1-4, with a possible D match to TRBD1 (6 bases). The CDR3 totals 16 residues. Germline lookup yields CDR1 SNHLY and CDR2 FYNNEI. Between the trimmed V and J ends, which lost 8 bases and 8 bases, there was a span of 24 bases. The CDR3, as DNA: TGTGCCAGCCTAGCCCGAATACAGGGTCGAGGGGAAAAACTGTTTTTT. Its protein is CASLARIQGRGEKLFF. Using reference TRBV2 and TRBJ1-4 for the parts outside the CDR3, the full variable domain is EPEVTQTPSHQVTQMGQEVILRCVPISNHLYFYWYRQILGQKVEFLVSFYNNEISEKSEIFDDQFSVERPDGSNFTLKIRSTKLEDSAMYFCASLARIQGRGEKLFFGSGTQLSVL.

This clone was seen just once. The chain uses TRBV2 and TRBJ1-5, with no clear D. V gave up 3 bases and J gave up 0 bases, with 9 bases separating them. The V gene's germline CDR1 is SNHLY and CDR2 FYNNEI. The CDR3 is 15 residues long. The CDR3 reads CASSENGLSNQPQHF. CDR3 bases: TGTGCCAGCAGTGAGAATGGACTTAGCAATCAGCCCCAGCATTTT.

The genes are TRBV7-9 and TRBJ2-2; no reliable D call. This CDR3 comprises 14 residues. Trimming shortened V by 1 base and J by 3 bases, and 6 bases separated the two germline ends. Germline CDR1 SEHNR, CDR2 FQNEAQ (reference sequence). In DNA form, the CDR3 reads TGTGCCAGCAGCTTAGACACTTACACCGGGGAGCTGTTTTTT. It is translated as CASSLDTYTGELFF.

The genes are TRBV9 and TRBJ2-3, with D unclear. V was trimmed by 1 base and J by 6 bases, leaving 9 bases between them. The CDR3 spans 13 residues. In germline, CDR1 is SGDLS, CDR2 YYNGEE. The CDR3 sequence: CASSVSSSDTQYF. The CDR3 nucleotides are TGTGCCAGCAGCGTAAGTTCATCCGATACGCAGTATTTT. The complete variable domain, with remaining parts taken from reference TRBV9 and TRBJ2-3, reads DSGVTQTPKHLITATGQRVTLRCSPRSGDLSVYWYQQSLDQGLQFLIQYYNGEERAKGNILERFSAQQFPDLHSELNLSSLELGDSALYFCASSVSSSDTQYFGPGTRLTVL.

The chain carries TRBV10-2 and TRBJ1-1, with D perhaps TRBD1 (6 bases). The CDR3 extends over 15 amino acids. Per germline, CDR1 WSHSY and CDR2 SAAADI. V was pared by 3 bases and J by 5 bases, with 16 bases between. The CDR3, as DNA: TGCGCCAGCAGTGATTATGGGGGGCCGGGGACTGAAGCTTTCTTT. It yields the protein CASSDYGGPGTEAFF.

The chain is built from TRBV5-1 and TRBJ1-1, with 7 bases aligning to TRBD1. The CDR3 spans 16 residues. V lost 2 bases to trimming and J lost 5 bases; unmatched junction nucleotides: 12. CDR1 and CDR2 (germline): SGHRS, YFSETQ. The CDR3 region is CASSLTNNNRGTEAFF. CDR3 nucleotides: TGCGCCAGCAGCTTAACCAACAATAACAGGGGAACTGAAGCTTTCTTT. The entire variable domain, with the rest obtained from reference TRBV5-1 and TRBJ1-1, is as follows: KAGVTQTPRYLIKTRGQQVTLSCSPISGHRSVSWYQQTPGQGLQFLFEYFSETQRNKGNFPGRFSGRQFSNSRSEMNVSTLELGDSALYLCASSLTNNNRGTEAFFGQGTRLTVV.

The chain couples TRBV7-9 to TRBJ1-1, with 8 bases fitting TRBD1. J lost 5 bases, V lost 3 bases, and 8 bases had no gene match. The CDR3 contains 15 residues. Germline assignment: CDR1 SEHNR and CDR2 FQNEAQ (reference sequence). In DNA, the CDR3 is TGTGCCAGCAGCTTGACAGGGGCGATTGGGACTGAAGCTTTCTTT. This codes for CASSLTGAIGTEAFF.

The DNA for the CDR3 is TGCGCCAGCAGCTCACCGGGACCACGGAGTGTCACCGGGGAGCTGTTTTTT. It yields the protein CASSSPGPRSVTGELFF. V is TRBV5-1 and J is TRBJ2-2; D tentatively reads TRBD1 or TRBD2 (5 bases each). Germline V gene data show CDR1 as SGHRS and CDR2 as YFSETQ. V shed 3 bases and J shed 4 bases, with 19 bases lying between them. This CDR3 spans 17 amino acids. The full variable domain, rest sourced from reference TRBV5-1 and TRBJ2-2, is KAGVTQTPRYLIKTRGQQVTLSCSPISGHRSVSWYQQTPGQGLQFLFEYFSETQRNKGNFPGRFSGRQFSNSRSEMNVSTLELGDSALYLCASSSPGPRSVTGELFFGEGSRLTVL.